Below are 5 T cell receptor beta chains sequenced from a single sample in a study of blood T cell repertoires in COVID-19. Generated by immunoSEQ multiplex PCR, the TCRdb table keeps only in-frame clones and is missing some. The sample includes about 140,000 clones, around four fifths of them seen just once. Sequenced input: PBMCs or T cells enriched from blood (not recorded which). Receptor source: a woman between 45 and 65 years old with acute COVID-19.

The V and J genes are TRBV7-9 and TRBJ1-4, with 7 bases identical to TRBD1. In germline, CDR1 is SEHNR, CDR2 FQNEAQ (reference sequence). The CDR3 is made up of 17 amino acids. Trimming took 3 bases from V and 1 from J; bases not matched to a gene: 8. This chain's CDR3 is CASSFPSTGQTNEKLFF. CDR3 DNA: TGTGCCAGCAGCTTCCCCTCGACAGGGCAAACTAATGAAAAACTGTTTTTT.

V and J are TRBV28 and TRBJ1-4, with TRBD1 as a possible D gene (6 bases). Germline-derived CDR1 and CDR2 are MDHEN and SYDVKM. Trimming took off 6 bases at V and 0 bases at J, with 8 bases between the two ends. The CDR3 is made up of 14 amino acids. The CDR3 reads CASRDSATNEKLFF. The CDR3 DNA follows: TGTGCCAGCAGGGACAGTGCAACTAATGAAAAACTGTTTTTT. Complete variable domain (other parts from reference TRBV28 and TRBJ1-4): DVKVTQSSRYLVKRTGEKVFLECVQDMDHENMFWYRQDPGLGLRLIYFSYDVKMKEKGDIPEGYSVSREKKERFSLILESASTNQTSMYLCASRDSATNEKLFFGSGTQLSVL.

The chain recombines TRBV29-1 with TRBJ1-2; the D is unclear. This CDR3 comprises 14 residues. The V end lost 0 bases, the J end lost 8 bases, and 16 bases lay between the germline ends. Germline V lookup: CDR1 SQVTM, CDR2 ANQGSEA. In DNA, the CDR3 is TGCAGCGTTGAAGATCCGGGGATGGGTTGGGGCTACACCTTC. Its protein is CSVEDPGMGWGYTF.

The V and J genes are TRBV4-1 and TRBJ1-1; a possible D gene is TRBD1 (5 bases). Germline V gene data show CDR1 as MGHRA and CDR2 as YSYEKL. The CDR3 has 15 amino acids. The V end lost 1 base, the J end lost 0 bases, and 9 bases lay between the germline ends. Here the CDR3 DNA reads TGCGCCAGCAGCCAAGCAGACAGACTGAACACTGAAGCTTTCTTT. Its translation is CASSQADRLNTEAFF.

The chain links TRBV13 to TRBJ2-1; D might be TRBD1 (6 bases). The germline V gene encodes CDR1 PRHDT and CDR2 FYEKMQ (reference sequence). With 5 bases removed from V and 7 bases from J, the gap between germline ends came to 15 bases. CDR3 size: 14 residues. The CDR3 loop reads CASSLPPGVNEQFF. In DNA form, the CDR3 reads TGTGCCAGCAGCCTCCCTCCAGGGGTAAATGAGCAGTTCTTC.